The clone carrying this T cell receptor beta chain was seen at least ten times. V lost 9 bases to trimming and J lost 5 bases; unmatched junction nucleotides: 3. CDR1 is SNHLY, CDR2 FYNNEI, per germline. The CDR3 runs 11 residues. The data are from a study of early T cells in non-severe SARS-CoV-2 infection. Study background: Sequencing targeted bulk RNA from unsorted whole blood, leaving chains unpaired.

Unique molecular identifiers tagged individual cDNA molecules. One entry per CDR3 protein, called by TCRdb with MiXCR from the 5' RACE reads. The data hold about 26,000 distinct CDR3 sequences, with about 4.1% observed a single time. The chain employs TRBV2 and TRBJ2-5, with 7 bases identical to TRBD1. The sequence came from an adult who was a healthcare worker with PCR-confirmed SARS-CoV-2 infection or an uninfected control (not recorded which). The sample was whole blood. The CDR3 coding sequence is TGTGCCAGTACAGGGGCGGAGACCCAGTACTTC. It yields the protein CASTGAETQYF.